Following are 6 T cell receptor beta chains from one sample sequenced in a study of T cells and copy number aberrations in small-cell lung cancer. Data came from immunoSEQ multiplex PCR; TCRdb stores just in-frame clones and leaves some out. The sample holds some 2,900 clones, roughly four fifths seen once. The sequencing input was normal tissue next to the tumor. The receptor set was obtained from a man aged 55 to 69 with small cell lung cancer.

The genes are TRBV5-6 and TRBJ1-5, with a tentative D call TRBD1 (6 bases). CDR3 length: 16 residues. Trimming left V 4 bases short and J 2 bases short, with 16 bases between. Germline V CDR1 and CDR2: SGHDT, YYEEEE. DNA of the CDR3: TGTGCCAGCAGCACATCTGCCGGGGGCGGCAATCAGCCCCAGCATTTT. Protein: CASSTSAGGGNQPQHF.

The chain uses TRBV9 and TRBJ2-3; 9 bases align to TRBD2. Germline trimming cut 3 bases from V and 0 bases from J; bases unmatched to any gene: 8. Germline CDR1 is SGDLS and CDR2 is YYNGEE. The CDR3 is 17 amino acids. The CDR3, as DNA: TGTGCCAGCAGCGATAGCCCTAGCGGGACTAGCACAGATACGCAGTATTTT. This translates into CASSDSPSGTSTDTQYF. Looking up the rest from reference TRBV9 and TRBJ2-3 gives the full variable domain: DSGVTQTPKHLITATGQRVTLRCSPRSGDLSVYWYQQSLDQGLQFLIQYYNGEERAKGNILERFSAQQFPDLHSELNLSSLELGDSALYFCASSDSPSGTSTDTQYFGPGTRLTVL.

The rearrangement uses TRBV2 and TRBJ2-1; TRBD1 agrees at 7 bases. V lost 4 bases and J lost 4; bases outside the gene matches: 7. Germline-derived CDR1 and CDR2 are SNHLY and FYNNEI. This CDR3 is 15 amino acids long. The CDR3 spells CASSGGTVPYNEQFF. For the CDR3, the DNA is TGTGCCAGCAGTGGGGGGACAGTACCTTACAATGAGCAGTTCTTC.

The rearrangement uses TRBV6-4 and TRBJ2-5, with 10 bases aligning to TRBD1. This CDR3 region has 13 residues. Unmatched junction bases numbered 2, after V lost 6 bases and J lost 4 bases. CDR1 is MRHNA and CDR2 is SNTAGT in the germline V gene. The DNA for the CDR3 is TGTGCCAGCAGGACAGGGGGCAGAGAGACCCAGTACTTC. Translating gives CASRTGGRETQYF.

The CDR3 sequence is CASSNGGAAGYTF. The DNA of the CDR3 is TGTGCCAGCAGTAACGGTGGGGCGGCAGGCTACACCTTC. V and J are TRBV11-2 and TRBJ1-2; possible D gene TRBD1, 5 bases. Trimming cost V 6 bases and J 8 bases, with 16 bases left between them. This CDR3 is built from 13 residues. Germline CDR1 is SGHAT and CDR2 is FQNNGV.

The V call is TRBV7-6, the J call TRBJ1-1; D ambiguous. V lost 1 base, J lost 2 bases, and 11 bases lay in between. The CDR3 spans 15 residues. Germline V gene sequence: CDR1 SGHVS, CDR2 FNYEAQ. As DNA, the CDR3 is TGTGCCAGCAGCTTAGGAGAGACACGAAACACTGAAGCTTTCTTT. Translated: CASSLGETRNTEAFF. Together with reference TRBV7-6 and TRBJ1-1, the CDR3 gives the full variable domain: GAGVSQSPRYKVTKRGQDVALRCDPISGHVSLYWYRQALGQGPEFLTYFNYEAQQDKSGLPNDRFSAERPEGSISTLTIQRTEQRDSAMYRCASSLGETRNTEAFFGQGTRLTVV.